Each of the 14 T cell receptor beta chains below was sequenced from the same sample in a study of cytomegalovirus exposure and HLA in healthy donors. Primers included in the PCR were 60 Vbeta and 13 Jbeta primers. Produced via immunoSEQ multiplex PCR; TCRdb's table is partial and in-frame only. The sample holds some 70,000 clones, 70% to 85% seen once. The sample was PBMCs. The source of these receptors is a woman aged 45-60 years in good health and CMV-seronegative.

The V gene is TRBV5-1, the J gene TRBJ2-5; D possibly corresponds to TRBD2 (5 bases). Trimming cost V 4 bases and J 5 bases, with 15 bases left between them. The CDR3 runs to 14 residues. CDR1 and CDR2 (germline): SGHRS, YFSETQ. CDR3 residues: CASSQRRGQETQYF. The DNA of the CDR3 is TGCGCCAGCAGCCAGCGACGGGGTCAGGAGACCCAGTACTTC. Full variable domain (outside the CDR3, taken from reference TRBV5-1 and TRBJ2-5): KAGVTQTPRYLIKTRGQQVTLSCSPISGHRSVSWYQQTPGQGLQFLFEYFSETQRNKGNFPGRFSGRQFSNSRSEMNVSTLELGDSALYLCASSQRRGQETQYFGPGTRLLVL.

The J gene is TRBJ1-4, the V gene TRBV21-1. TRBV21-1 is annotated as a pseudogene. The CDR3 consists of 14 residues. CDR3: CASSKDTGGEKLFF. CDR3 nucleotide sequence: TGTGCCAGCAGCAAAGATACCGGAGGCGAAAAACTGTTTTTT.

The chain has TRBV6-6 and TRBJ2-7; tentatively, D is TRBD2 (6 bases). Per the germline V gene, CDR1 is MNHNY and CDR2 is SVGAGI (reference sequence). Trimming cost V 5 bases and J 0 bases, with 11 bases left between them. The CDR3 is made up of 14 amino acids. CDR3 in DNA: TGTGCCAGCAGTACGGGACTGATCTCCTACGAGCAGTACTTC. It yields the protein CASSTGLISYEQYF.

V is TRBV4-1 and J is TRBJ1-2, with D hard to call. Germline CDR1 is MGHRA and CDR2 is YSYEKL. Between the trimmed V and J ends, which lost 3 bases and 6 bases, there was a span of 14 bases. This CDR3 comprises 14 residues. CDR3 in amino acids: CASSQPGARNGYTF. CDR3 coding DNA: TGCGCCAGCAGCCAGCCAGGCGCACGTAATGGCTACACCTTC.

The chain has TRBV30 and TRBJ1-5; a possible D gene is TRBD1 (5 bases). Deletions cut 1 base from V and 7 bases from J, with 23 bases between. The germline V gene has CDR1 GTSNPN and CDR2 SVGIG (reference sequence). The CDR3 covers 17 residues. CDR3 sequence reads: CAWSARNSPREGQPQHF. In DNA, the CDR3 is TGTGCCTGGAGTGCACGTAATTCCCCCCGGGAGGGGCAGCCCCAGCATTTT.

The V and J genes are TRBV5-1 and TRBJ2-1; 10 nucleotides line up with TRBD2. This CDR3 is built from 16 residues. Germline V lookup: CDR1 SGHRS, CDR2 YFSETQ. V lost 0 bases, J lost 9 bases, and 9 bases stayed unmatched. The CDR3 nucleotides read TGCGCCAGCAGCTTGGCCGGGACTAGCGTTGGTGGTGAGCAGTTCTTC. Its protein is CASSLAGTSVGGEQFF.

There are many counts of this clone. The chain recombines TRBV6-4 with TRBJ2-3; 9 positions agree with TRBD2. Germline V gene lookup returns CDR1 MRHNA and CDR2 SNTAGT. J was trimmed by 5 bases and V by 3 bases; bases with no gene match: 6. The CDR3 has 15 amino acids. CDR3 amino acids: CASSESRGGVDTQYF. The CDR3 region has the DNA TGTGCCAGCAGTGAATCGCGGGGGGGCGTAGATACGCAGTATTTT.

This clone has only a few counts. V usage is TRBV4-2 and J usage is TRBJ1-1; 9 nucleotides line up with TRBD1. CDR3 length: 15 amino acids. J gave up 5 bases and V 0 bases, and 4 bases lay outside the gene matches. Looked up from germline, CDR1 is LGHNA and CDR2 is YNFKEQ. The CDR3 is CASSQEGTGFTEAFF. In DNA form, the CDR3 reads TGTGCCAGCAGCCAAGAGGGGACAGGGTTTACTGAAGCTTTCTTT.

This clone turned up a few times. The CDR3 nucleotides are TGTGCCAGCAGCCGACAGGGGTACACCGGGGAGCTGTTTTTT. As protein: CASSRQGYTGELFF. The V gene is TRBV6-5, the J gene TRBJ2-2; TRBD1 matches at 8 bases. The CDR3 sequence is 14 residues long. The germline gives CDR1 MNHEY, CDR2 SVGAGI. V lost 6 bases, J lost 3 bases, and 3 bases stayed unmatched.

With regard to this clone: Other DNA sequences of this sample code for an identical CDR3. This chain uses TRBV4-1 with TRBJ2-2; D uncertain. Trimming stripped 1 base from V and 11 bases from J, with 14 bases between. The CDR3 is 14 residues long. CDR1 is MGHRA and CDR2 is YSYEKL in the germline V gene. For the CDR3, the DNA is TGCGCCAGCAGCCAAGTTGGCCAAGCGAATGAGCTGTTTTTT. Translation: CASSQVGQANELFF.

The sample holds one count of this clone. The J gene is TRBJ2-1, the V gene TRBV7-6, with TRBD2 identical over 9 bases. V lost 7 bases and J lost 8; bases outside the gene matches: 15. Germline-derived CDR1 and CDR2 are SGHVS and FNYEAQ. The CDR3 length is 16 residues. CDR3 sequence: CASTRAAGGPTDEQFF. CDR3 DNA sequence: TGTGCCAGCACCCGGGCGGCGGGAGGGCCGACGGATGAGCAGTTCTTC.

The rearrangement joins TRBV19 to TRBJ1-1; maybe TRBD1 (5 bases). Trimming pared 6 bases from V and 2 bases from J, leaving 16 bases between. CDR1 LNHDA and CDR2 SQIVND come from the germline V gene (reference sequence). The CDR3 is 15 residues long. The CDR3 DNA sequence: TGTGCCAGTAGGCCTGGGGAAACAGGAAACACTGAAGCTTTCTTT. It codes for CASRPGETGNTEAFF.

The chain uses TRBV5-6 and TRBJ1-2; D is ambiguous. V lost 1 base, J lost 6 bases, and 7 bases lay in between. The CDR3 spans 12 residues. CDR1 SGHDT and CDR2 YYEEEE come from the germline V gene. The CDR3 region is CASSLWEDGYTF. The CDR3 bases are TGTGCCAGCAGCTTGTGGGAGGATGGCTACACCTTC. Based on the CDR3 plus reference TRBV5-6 and TRBJ1-2, the full variable domain is DAGVTQSPTHLIKTRGQQVTLRCSPKSGHDTVSWYQQALGQGPQFIFQYYEEEERQRGNFPDRFSGHQFPNYSSELNVNALLLGDSALYLCASSLWEDGYTFGSGTRLTVV.

This chain joins TRBV29-1 and TRBJ1-2, with 7 bases that match TRBD1. The germline gives CDR1 SQVTM, CDR2 ANQGSEA. The CDR3 runs 16 residues. With V trimmed by 3 bases and J by 4 bases, 14 bases remained unmatched. CDR3 nucleotides: TGCAGCGTTGACTTTGACCTTACAGGGGCTTCCTATGGCTACACCTTC. It translates to CSVDFDLTGASYGYTF.